What follows describes a single TCR beta chain. The data derive from a study of blood T cell repertoires in COVID-19. Across the study: In each case, the material was cDNA or gDNA derived from T cells, B-cell-depleted T cells, or PBMCs.

V gave up 3 bases and J gave up 4 bases, with 17 bases separating them. In germline, CDR1 is KGHDR, CDR2 SFDVKD. This CDR3 has 16 residues. As handled by the study authors: Cell counts per sample came from amplifying reference gene primers. The table came from immunoSEQ multiplex PCR; TCRdb's copy has only in-frame clones and leaves some out. Clone size and the V and J calls come from that table; the DNA yielded D and trimming. The sample lists a few hundred thousand clones, about 80% seen once, with approximately 4% in the top ten. Participants came from about two dozen US areas, aged about 18 to 100 years. Researchers sorted participants into cohorts using their self-reported clinical history.

The TCR originated in a man aged 30 to 39 with acute COVID-19. The sequenced sample consisted of PBMCs or T cells enriched from blood (not recorded which). The V gene is TRBV24-1, the J gene TRBJ1-2; D might be TRBD1 (5 bases). Here the CDR3 DNA reads TGTGCCACCAGTGATGGGGCCGGAACGGAATCCTATGGCTACACCTTC. This encodes CATSDGAGTESYGYTF.